The rows below give T cell receptor beta chains drawn from one sample of a study of CD8 T cells in ankylosing spondylitis. TCRdb reprocessed the 5' RACE reads via MiXCR and lists one record per CDR3 protein. The profile shows roughly 140,000 distinct CDR3 sequences, roughly 44% of them singletons. The sequencing input was synovial fluid, either unsorted or a sorted T cell fraction (not recorded which). The receptors stem from a male donor with ankylosing spondylitis. The CDR3 runs from the conserved cysteine through the conserved F or W. The order of the fields is D gene, J gene, V gene, clone size, CDR3 protein, CDR3 DNA. The D gene is left open where the match is weak. Clone size is not always given. Where it is, it says once, few, many or a class for expanded clones.

>-|TRBJ2-1|TRBV4-1|-
CASSHPRGEQFF
TGCGCCAGCAGCCACCCCAGGGGCGAGCAGTTCTTC
>-|TRBJ1-3|TRBV10-3|-
CAISWGRGNTIYF
TGTGCCATCAGCTGGGGTCGAGGAAACACCATATATTTT
>-|TRBJ2-1|TRBV5-1|-
CASSFWVTSIRDNEQFF
TGCGCCAGCAGTTTCTGGGTCACTAGTATTAGGGACAATGAGCAGTTCTTC
>-|TRBJ2-3|TRBV5-4|-
CASRTPEGSPTDTQYF
TGTGCCAGCAGAACACCAGAAGGGTCCCCCACAGATACGCAGTATTTT
>TRBD2|TRBJ2-1|TRBV7-8|-
CASSLPPSGSRWEQFF
TGTGCCAGCAGCTTGCCCCCTAGCGGGAGTCGCTGGGAGCAGTTCTTC
>-|TRBJ2-7|TRBV4-1|-
CASSQAPGVRDEQYF
TGCGCCAGCAGCCAAGCACCTGGGGTCCGCGACGAGCAGTACTTC
>-|TRBJ2-6|TRBV2|-
CASLGPTVPTGANVLTF
TGTGCCAGCCTAGGGCCTACCGTCCCCACTGGGGCCAACGTCCTGACTTTC
>-|TRBJ2-5|TRBV2|-
CASSDPQGPQETQYF
TGTGCCAGCAGTGACCCGCAGGGCCCCCAAGAGACCCAGTACTTC
>TRBD2|TRBJ2-7|TRBV4-1|-
CASSQRTSFHEQYF
TGCGCCAGCAGCCAGAGGACTAGTTTCCACGAGCAGTACTTC
>TRBD1|TRBJ1-4|TRBV7-9|-
CASRSGGQGGEKLFF
TGTGCCAGCAGATCAGGAGGACAGGGGGGTGAAAAACTGTTTTTT
>TRBD1|TRBJ2-5|TRBV12-3/TRBV12-4|few
CASSFPRTGGGQQETQYF
TGTGCCAGCAGTTTCCCGCGAACAGGGGGCGGACAGCAAGAGACCCAGTACTTC
>-|TRBJ1-1|TRBV4-2|-
CASSQEDLMGTEAFF
TGTGCCAGCAGCCAAGAGGACCTCATGGGCACTGAAGCTTTCTTT
>-|TRBJ2-1|TRBV7-7|few
CASSPGPGYNEQFF
TGTGCTAGCAGCCCGGGGCCGGGGTACAATGAGCAGTTCTTC
>TRBD1|TRBJ1-1|TRBV12-3/TRBV12-4|few
CASSPGTGPLAEAFF
TGTGCCAGCAGCCCCGGGACAGGGCCTTTGGCTGAAGCTTTCTTT
>-|TRBJ2-1|TRBV18|once
CASSPGRLSAYNEQFF
TGTGCCAGCTCACCAGGGCGACTTTCTGCCTACAATGAGCAGTTCTTC
>TRBD2|TRBJ2-1|TRBV7-9|many
CASSLEYGTSRQFF
TGTGCCAGCAGCTTAGAGTACGGGACTAGCAGGCAGTTCTTC
>TRBD2|TRBJ2-3|TRBV12-3/TRBV12-4|few
CASSLVAEPTSGPLTQYF
TGTGCCAGCAGTTTAGTAGCGGAACCTACTAGCGGGCCCTTGACGCAGTATTTT
>-|TRBJ1-5|TRBV6-1|-
CASSVGRRNIHNQPQHF
TGTGCCAGCAGTGTTGGCAGGCGGAATATCCACAATCAGCCCCAGCATTTT
>TRBD1|TRBJ2-7|TRBV27|-
CASSITGQGYEQYF
TGTGCCAGCAGTATTACGGGACAGGGCTACGAGCAGTACTTC
>-|TRBJ2-3|TRBV29-1|few
CSGGKTNTDTQYF
TGCAGCGGAGGGAAGACCAACACAGATACGCAGTATTTT
>-|TRBJ2-1|TRBV29-1|few
CSAPSGSYNEQFF
TGCAGCGCCCCGTCCGGCTCCTACAATGAGCAGTTCTTC
>-|TRBJ1-2|TRBV6-1|-
CASNPSSGGVYGYTF
TGTGCCAGCAACCCAAGTTCGGGGGGCGTCTATGGCTACACCTTC
>-|TRBJ2-3|TRBV20-1|-
CSGTPLGPLTDTQYF
TGCAGTGGCACCCCTTTGGGGCCCCTCACAGATACGCAGTATTTT
>TRBD2|TRBJ2-3|TRBV5-1|-
CASSLGRGGADTQYF
TGCGCCAGCAGCTTGGGTCGGGGGGGCGCAGATACGCAGTATTTT
>-|TRBJ1-5|TRBV12-3/TRBV12-4|few
CASSLAGQGMLSQPQHF
TGTGCCAGCAGTTTAGCCGGCCAGGGGATGTTAAGTCAGCCCCAGCATTTT
>TRBD2|TRBJ2-1|TRBV7-6|once
CASSRFSGSLLYEQFF
TGTGCCAGCAGCCGCTTTAGCGGGAGCCTTTTATATGAGCAGTTCTTC
>-|TRBJ2-1|TRBV5-1|-
CASSPCLPGSYNEQFF
TGCGCCAGCAGCCCCTGCCTGCCCGGCTCCTACAATGAGCAGTTCTTC
>-|TRBJ1-2|TRBV2|few
CASPGGGPQGYTF
TGTGCCAGCCCCGGCGGGGGGCCCCAGGGCTACACCTTC
>-|TRBJ2-7|TRBV7-8|few
CASSLFQGMSGYEQYF
TGTGCCAGCAGCTTATTCCAGGGTATGTCGGGCTACGAGCAGTACTTC
>TRBD2|TRBJ2-3|TRBV6-4|few
CASSSGDSGVDTQYF
TGTGCCAGCAGTTCAGGTGACAGCGGGGTTGATACGCAGTATTTT
>-|TRBJ1-6|TRBV20-1|-
CSARGSGRVVYNSPLHF
TGCAGTGCTAGAGGATCGGGGAGGGTTGTATATAATTCACCCCTCCACTTT
>-|TRBJ2-1|TRBV29-1|-
CSVELRVEFYNEQFF
TGCAGCGTTGAGCTACGGGTGGAATTCTACAATGAGCAGTTCTTC
>-|TRBJ1-5|TRBV4-1|few
CASSQEGFGGNQPQHF
TGCGCCAGCAGCCAAGAGGGTTTTGGTGGGAATCAGCCCCAGCATTTT
>-|TRBJ1-5|TRBV20-1|-
CSAREGRINQPQHF
TGCAGTGCTAGAGAGGGACGGATAAATCAGCCCCAGCATTTT
>TRBD2|TRBJ2-3|TRBV5-1|few
CASSVFGLAGTDTQYF
TGCGCCAGCAGCGTTTTTGGACTAGCGGGGACAGATACGCAGTATTTT
>-|TRBJ2-7|TRBV20-1|few
CSARILAMYEQYF
TGCAGTGCTAGAATCCTAGCTATGTACGAGCAGTACTTC
>TRBD1|TRBJ1-1|TRBV18|-
CASSPRWGTANTEAFF
TGTGCCAGCTCACCACGATGGGGGACAGCCAACACTGAAGCTTTCTTT
>TRBD2|TRBJ2-2|TRBV6-5|few
CASSYSSSGYTGELFF
TGTGCCAGCAGTTACTCGTCTAGCGGGTATACCGGGGAGCTGTTTTTT